This T cell receptor (beta chain) was retrieved from a study of blood T cell repertoires in COVID-19. Followed over time, Seattle patients had been enrolled while infection was active. This CDR3 comprises 13 residues. The V and J ends lost 5 bases and 6 bases respectively, with 14 bases between them. Germline values: CDR1 SNHLY, CDR2 FYNNEI. The protocol was immunoSEQ multiplex PCR, while the TCRdb copy is restricted to in-frame clones and leaves out a portion. This sample has roughly 500,000 clones, with approximately 89% found just once. The gene calls are TRBV2 and TRBJ2-7; a weak D match, TRBD1 (6 bases). The TCR originated in a man younger than 30 with COVID-19, enrolled during active disease. The sample consisted of peripheral blood. The CDR3 sequence: CASSNLQGAEQYF. CDR3 coding DNA: TGTGCCAGCAGTAACTTACAGGGTGCCGAGCAGTACTTC.